This passage covers 23 T cell receptor beta chains from one sample sequenced in a study of vaccination effects on CD4 cells after COVID-19. Following culture for ten to eleven days, CD4+ T cells were isolated. All participants had two doses of either the BNT162b2 or mRNA-1273 vaccine. These receptors' targets are unknown. The assay was immunoSEQ multiplex PCR, and TCRdb's table has in-frame clones only and misses some. Of tens of thousands of clones in the sample, around 67% were seen once. Sequences were derived from CD4+ T cells from PBMCs cultured without peptide, sampled after COVID-19 vaccination. These receptors came from a human donor who received a COVID-19 vaccine.

This clone has more than one count but fewer than ten. This chain links TRBV2 with TRBJ2-1, with 11 bases lining up with TRBD2. CDR1 and CDR2 from the germline V gene are SNHLY and FYNNEI. V lost 5 bases and J lost 3; bases outside the gene matches: 3. This CDR3 comprises 15 residues. CDR3 sequence reads: CASSPLAGGYNEQFF. Here the CDR3 DNA reads TGTGCCAGCAGTCCTCTAGCGGGGGGCTACAATGAGCAGTTCTTC.

CDR3 sequence: CASSQYPRAQYF. DNA for the CDR3: TGCGCCAGCAGCCAATATCCGCGGGCGCAGTATTTT. The J gene is TRBJ2-3, the V gene TRBV4-1; D may be TRBD2 (5 bases). V lost 2 bases and J 10 bases, leaving 10 bases between the germline ends. The germline V gene has CDR1 MGHRA and CDR2 YSYEKL. This CDR3 contains 12 residues.

V is TRBV2 and J is TRBJ1-2, with D possibly being TRBD1 (5 bases). This CDR3 is built from 15 residues. Germline-derived CDR1 and CDR2 are SNHLY and FYNNEI. V dropped 8 bases and J dropped 5 bases, with 21 bases sitting between them. CDR3 sequence: CASGVTRQTPYGYTF. CDR3 coding DNA: TGTGCCAGCGGCGTCACACGACAGACCCCTTATGGCTACACCTTC.

CDR3 in DNA: TGTGCCAGCGGAGACAGAATAGCCAAAAACATTCAGTACTTC. It encodes CASGDRIAKNIQYF. The V call is TRBV2, the J call TRBJ2-4; weak D call: TRBD1 (5 bases). V was trimmed by 8 bases and J by 0 bases, leaving 11 bases between them. CDR1 SNHLY and CDR2 FYNNEI come from the germline V gene. The CDR3 has 14 residues.

The chain couples TRBV5-8 to TRBJ1-2; D is unresolved. The CDR3 totals 12 residues. V shed 1 base and J shed 4 bases, with 5 bases lying between them. Germline V gene lookup returns CDR1 SGHTS and CDR2 YDEGEE. The CDR3 DNA is TGTGCCAGCAGCTTGTACACCTATGGCTACACCTTC. This encodes CASSLYTYGYTF.

The rearrangement links TRBV29-1 to TRBJ2-2; the D is unclear. Germline-derived CDR1 and CDR2 are SQVTM and ANQGSEA. The CDR3 extends over 10 amino acids. CDR3 DNA: TGCGGACCGGTCACCGGGGAGCTGTTTTTT. This codes for CGPVTGELFF.

The chain recombines TRBV5-6 with TRBJ1-1; 7 bases align to TRBD1. From germline, CDR1 is SGHDT and CDR2 YYEEEE. V lost 4 bases to trimming and J lost 5 bases; unmatched junction nucleotides: 5. This CDR3 spans 13 amino acids. The CDR3 DNA follows: TGTGCCAGCAGCCCACAGGGGCGGACTGAAGCTTTCTTT. Its protein product is CASSPQGRTEAFF.

V and J are TRBV30 and TRBJ1-1; no firm D call. Germline V lookup: CDR1 GTSNPN, CDR2 SVGIG (reference sequence). Trimming cost V 2 bases and J 10 bases, with 14 bases left between them. The CDR3 contains 12 residues. The CDR3: CAWSKLGGRAFF. Here the CDR3 DNA reads TGTGCCTGGAGTAAGTTGGGAGGGAGAGCTTTCTTT.

In this sample, this clone turned up once. The chain joins TRBV6-1 to TRBJ2-7; possible D gene TRBD1, 6 bases. Trimming cost V 1 base and J 6 bases, with 16 bases left between them. Germline V gene lookup returns CDR1 MNHNS and CDR2 SASEGT. This CDR3 comprises 15 residues. The CDR3 is CASSEEKTGKGEQYV. DNA of the CDR3: TGTGCCAGCAGTGAAGAGAAAACAGGGAAGGGCGAGCAGTACGTC.

V is TRBV3-1 (or the pseudogene TRBV3-2) and J is TRBJ2-5; D might be TRBD1 (6 bases). The CDR3 totals 14 residues. In germline, CDR1 is LGHDT, CDR2 YNNKEL (reference sequence). The V end lost 3 bases, the J end lost 4 bases, and 12 bases lay between the germline ends. The CDR3 DNA reads TGTGCCAGCAGCCACTTAGGGGGACCAGAGACCCAGTACTTC. Its protein product is CASSHLGGPETQYF.

This sequence joins TRBV5-1 and TRBJ1-1; D gene uncertain. The CDR3 covers 13 residues. Germline assignment: CDR1 SGHRS and CDR2 YFSETQ. Trimming removed 1 base at V and 1 base at J, with 5 bases between. CDR3 sequence: CASSLMRNTEAFF. The CDR3 DNA sequence: TGCGCCAGCAGCTTGATGAGGAACACTGAAGCTTTCTTT.

The chain couples TRBV7-6 to TRBJ2-2; possibly TRBD2 for D (5 bases). This CDR3 is 13 amino acids long. Trimming shortened V by 4 bases and J by 8 bases, and 11 bases separated the two germline ends. Germline CDR1 reads SGHVS; CDR2 reads FNYEAQ. The CDR3 sequence is CASSSTRGGELFF. In DNA form, the CDR3 reads TGTGCCAGCAGCTCGACCAGAGGGGGGGAGCTGTTTTTT. Filled out from reference TRBV7-6 and TRBJ2-2, the complete variable domain reads GAGVSQSPRYKVTKRGQDVALRCDPISGHVSLYWYRQALGQGPEFLTYFNYEAQQDKSGLPNDRFSAERPEGSISTLTIQRTEQRDSAMYRCASSSTRGGELFFGEGSRLTVL.

This chain uses TRBV6-5 with TRBJ1-5; TRBD1 might be the D (5 bases). The V end lost 6 bases, the J end lost 3 bases, and 15 bases lay between the germline ends. Germline values: CDR1 MNHEY, CDR2 SVGAGI. The CDR3 covers 15 residues. Written as DNA, the CDR3 is TGTGCCAGCAGGAGTACAGGTGGGTACAATCAGCCCCAGCATTTT. Encoded protein: CASRSTGGYNQPQHF.

This clone is a singleton in its sample. The gene calls are TRBV24-1 and TRBJ2-5, with 7 bases lining up with TRBD1. Trimming cost V 1 base and J 4 bases; bases outside gene matches: 11. The CDR3 consists of 17 residues. The germline V gene encodes CDR1 KGHDR and CDR2 SFDVKD. The CDR3 nucleotides are TGTGCCACCAGTGATTTCGCCGGGACAGATGGCCGAGAGACCCAGTACTTC. Translating it yields CATSDFAGTDGRETQYF.

Within the sample, this clone is medium-sized (0.01 to 0.1%). This sequence joins TRBV6-5 and TRBJ2-6; D is ambiguous. Trimming removed 7 bases from V and 2 bases from J, with 9 bases in between. The CDR3 is 14 amino acids. In germline, CDR1 is MNHEY, CDR2 SVGAGI. CDR3 coding DNA: TGTGCCAGCATTCCAAGGACTGGGGCCAACGTCCTGACTTTC. Residues: CASIPRTGANVLTF.

The gene calls are TRBV20-1 and TRBJ2-1, with unresolved D. This CDR3 has 10 amino acids. Germline CDR1 is DFQATT and CDR2 is SNEGSKA (reference sequence). V lost 2 bases and J 8 bases, leaving 4 bases between the germline ends. CDR3 coding DNA: TGCAGTGCTAGATCACATGAGCAGTTCTTC. Residues: CSARSHEQFF.

The genes are TRBV3-1 (or the pseudogene TRBV3-2) and TRBJ1-2; no reliable D call. Germline V lookup: CDR1 LGHDT, CDR2 YNNKEL (reference sequence). V lost 1 base, J lost 3 bases, and 6 bases lay in between. The CDR3 extends over 13 amino acids. Here the CDR3 reads CASSQAGHYGYTF. Written as DNA, the CDR3 is TGTGCCAGCAGCCAAGCCGGCCACTATGGCTACACCTTC.

V gene TRBV3-1 (or the pseudogene TRBV3-2) combines with J gene TRBJ1-3, with D possibly TRBD1 on 5 matching bases. V shed 6 bases and J shed 4 bases, with 16 bases lying between them. This CDR3 region has 15 residues. Germline V gene data show CDR1 as LGHDT and CDR2 as YNNKEL (reference sequence). Here the CDR3 reads CASRHLRGTGNTIYF. The CDR3 DNA reads as TGTGCCAGCAGGCACCTTAGGGGCACCGGAAACACCATATATTTT.

V and J are TRBV7-2 and TRBJ2-1; 9 positions agree with TRBD1. Germline V lookup: CDR1 SGHTA, CDR2 FQGNSA. The CDR3 length is 15 residues. The J segment lost 2 bases and the V segment lost 5 bases, leaving 4 bases of the junction unmatched. The CDR3 here is CASSPGQGTYNEQFF. Written as DNA, the CDR3 is TGTGCCAGCAGCCCTGGACAGGGGACCTACAATGAGCAGTTCTTC. The whole variable domain, filled in from reference TRBV7-2 and TRBJ2-1, reads GAGVSQSPSNKVTEKGKDVELRCDPISGHTALYWYRQSLGQGLEFLIYFQGNSAPDKSGLPSDRFSAERTGGSVSTLTIQRTQQEDSAVYLCASSPGQGTYNEQFFGPGTRLTVL.

V usage is TRBV2 and J usage is TRBJ2-4, with D possibly TRBD2 on 6 matching bases. V shed 3 bases and J shed 0 bases, with 30 bases lying between them. The CDR3 is 22 amino acids. Germline V CDR1 and CDR2: SNHLY, FYNNEI. DNA of the CDR3: TGTGCCAGCAGTGAGAAGTTCCCCGACAGAAAGAGTAGCGGAAAAGCCAAAAACATTCAGTACTTC. This encodes CASSEKFPDRKSSGKAKNIQYF. The whole variable domain, filled in from reference TRBV2 and TRBJ2-4, reads EPEVTQTPSHQVTQMGQEVILRCVPISNHLYFYWYRQILGQKVEFLVSFYNNEISEKSEIFDDQFSVERPDGSNFTLKIRSTKLEDSAMYFCASSEKFPDRKSSGKAKNIQYFGAGTRLSVL.

The chain is built from TRBV6-5 and TRBJ1-1; D gene unclear. CDR3 length: 15 amino acids. The germline V gene has CDR1 MNHEY and CDR2 SVGAGI. Trimming removed 2 bases from V and 0 bases from J, with 10 bases in between. The CDR3 coding sequence is TGTGCCAGCAGTTACAGTAGGTGGATGAACACTGAAGCTTTCTTT. Amino acids: CASSYSRWMNTEAFF.

CDR3 DNA sequence: TGTGCCAGCAGCGTAGTGGGTAGCTTCCAAGAGACCCAGTACTTC. It codes for CASSVVGSFQETQYF. The chain recombines TRBV9 with TRBJ2-5, with D unclear. CDR3 size: 15 residues. CDR1 is SGDLS and CDR2 is YYNGEE in the germline V gene. V lost 0 bases and J lost 1, with 10 bases in between.

The J gene is TRBJ2-5, the V gene TRBV5-1, with D tentatively TRBD2 (6 bases). CDR3 length: 14 amino acids. Deletions cut 1 base from V and 5 bases from J, with 12 bases between. Germline loops: CDR1 SGHRS, CDR2 YFSETQ. The DNA for the CDR3 is TGCGCCAGCAGCTTGAGCGGGTGGGGGGAGACCCAGTACTTC. Its translation: CASSLSGWGETQYF.